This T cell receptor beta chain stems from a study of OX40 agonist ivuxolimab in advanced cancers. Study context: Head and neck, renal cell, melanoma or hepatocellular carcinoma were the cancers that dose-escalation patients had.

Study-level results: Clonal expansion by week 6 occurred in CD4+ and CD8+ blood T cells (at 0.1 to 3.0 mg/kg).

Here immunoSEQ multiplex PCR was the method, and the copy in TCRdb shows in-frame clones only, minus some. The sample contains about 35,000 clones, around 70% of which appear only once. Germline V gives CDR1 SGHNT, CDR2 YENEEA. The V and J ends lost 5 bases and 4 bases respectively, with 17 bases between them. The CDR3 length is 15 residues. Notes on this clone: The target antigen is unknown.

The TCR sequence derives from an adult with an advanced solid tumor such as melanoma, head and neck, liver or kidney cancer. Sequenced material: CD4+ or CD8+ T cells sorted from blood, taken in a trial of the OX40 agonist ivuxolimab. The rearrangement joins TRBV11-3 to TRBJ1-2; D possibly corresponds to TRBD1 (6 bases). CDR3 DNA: TGTGCCAGCAGCCCCTTTGGGCAGGGGACCTATGGCTACACCTTC. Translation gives CASSPFGQGTYGYTF.